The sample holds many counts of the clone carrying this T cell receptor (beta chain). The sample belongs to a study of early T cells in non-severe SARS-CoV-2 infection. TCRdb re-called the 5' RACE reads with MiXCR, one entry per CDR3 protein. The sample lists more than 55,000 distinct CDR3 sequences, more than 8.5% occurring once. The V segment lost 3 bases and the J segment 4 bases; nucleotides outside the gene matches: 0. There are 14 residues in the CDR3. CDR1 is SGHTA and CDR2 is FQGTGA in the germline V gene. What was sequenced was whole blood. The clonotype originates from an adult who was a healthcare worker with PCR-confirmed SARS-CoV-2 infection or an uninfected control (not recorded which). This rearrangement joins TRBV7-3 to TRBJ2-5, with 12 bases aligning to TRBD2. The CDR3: CASSLGLAGETQYF. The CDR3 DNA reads TGTGCCAGCAGCTTGGGACTAGCGGGAGAGACCCAGTACTTC.